One sample yielded the 24 T cell receptor beta chains listed below, sequenced in a study of CD8 T cells in ankylosing spondylitis. Each CDR3 protein gets one entry after TCRdb re-called the 5' RACE reads with MiXCR. The sample records some 120,000 distinct CDR3 sequences, around 15% being singletons. The material sequenced was blood, either unsorted or a sorted T cell fraction (not recorded which). Receptor source: a female donor with ankylosing spondylitis or in good health (not recorded which).

This clonotype appeared many times. This chain links TRBV6-2 or TRBV6-3 with TRBJ2-7; D is unresolved. V lost 6 bases and J lost 5, with 8 bases in between. There are 11 residues in the CDR3. Germline V gene data show CDR1 as MNHEY and CDR2 as SVGEGT. CDR3 loop: CASSPLNEQYF. The CDR3, as DNA: TGTGCCAGCAGCCCTTTGAACGAGCAGTACTTC.

In its sample, this clonotype was seen many times. The J gene is TRBJ1-3, the V gene TRBV3-1; D remains ambiguous. The CDR3 runs 13 residues. Germline assignment: CDR1 LGHDT and CDR2 YNNKEL (reference sequence). Trimming removed 6 bases from V and 4 bases from J, with 10 bases in between. The CDR3, as DNA: TGTGCCAGCAGTCTGGGAGAGGGAAACACCATATATTTT. Protein: CASSLGEGNTIYF.

This clonotype showed up many times. The chain links TRBV6-1 to TRBJ2-2, with D possibly TRBD1 on 6 matching bases. Trimming removed 6 bases from V and 4 bases from J, with 18 bases in between. The CDR3 is made up of 16 amino acids. The germline gives CDR1 MNHNS, CDR2 SASEGT. The CDR3 DNA follows: TGTGCCAGCAGCCGAAGCGAGCAGGGGTCCACCGGGGAGCTGTTTTTT. It translates to CASSRSEQGSTGELFF.

This clonotype has only a few counts. The CDR3 DNA follows: TGCGCCAGCAGTCAGGGACGGAGGGCCACTGAAGCTTTCTTT. Its protein is CASSQGRRATEAFF. The chain carries TRBV5-1 and TRBJ1-1; D may be TRBD1 (5 bases). Per germline, CDR1 SGHRS and CDR2 YFSETQ. The CDR3 is made up of 14 amino acids. The V end was cut by 5 bases, the J end by 4 bases, with 15 bases between.

This rearrangement joins TRBV7-8 to TRBJ2-5; TRBD2 is a possible D gene (5 bases). CDR1 and CDR2 (germline): SGHVS, FQNEAQ. CDR3 length: 14 residues. V was clipped by 5 bases and J by 0 bases, with 10 bases between them. CDR3 sequence reads: CASSNGNHQETQYF. CDR3 DNA sequence: TGTGCCAGCAGCAACGGGAATCACCAAGAGACCCAGTACTTC.

This chain uses TRBV5-6 with TRBJ2-5; D not certain. Germline CDR1 and CDR2: SGHDT and YYEEEE. V dropped 4 bases and J dropped 5 bases, with 12 bases sitting between them. This CDR3 comprises 13 residues. This chain's CDR3 is CASSLRNGETQYF. In DNA, the CDR3 is TGTGCCAGCAGCCTGCGTAACGGGGAGACCCAGTACTTC.

This clonotype was picked up a small number of times. The rearrangement links TRBV7-2 to TRBJ2-3; no clear D gene. Deletions cut 4 bases from V and 0 bases from J, with 8 bases between. The CDR3 has 14 amino acids. Germline CDR1 reads SGHTA; CDR2 reads FQGNSA. For the CDR3, the DNA is TGTGCCAGCAGCTCCGTGGGGAGCACAGATACGCAGTATTTT. It encodes CASSSVGSTDTQYF.

V and J are TRBV20-1 and TRBJ2-2, with TRBD2 matching over 15 bases. Trimming took 2 bases from V and 7 from J; bases not matched to a gene: 5. From germline, CDR1 is DFQATT and CDR2 SNEGSKA (reference sequence). The length of the CDR3 is 16 residues. The CDR3 sequence is CSARRTSGGAFGELFF. CDR3 DNA sequence: TGCAGTGCTAGAAGGACTAGCGGGGGGGCTTTCGGGGAGCTGTTTTTT.

The sample holds many counts of this clonotype. This chain uses TRBV14 with TRBJ1-6; 7 bases fit TRBD1. The CDR3 has 15 amino acids. Losses at the gene ends were 4 bases for V and 9 bases for J; bases not matched to a gene: 9. From germline, CDR1 is SGHDN and CDR2 FVKESK. CDR3 loop: CASSPTGTRGSPLHF. CDR3 sequence (DNA): TGTGCCAGCAGCCCGACAGGGACAAGGGGTTCACCCCTCCACTTT.

This clonotype has a count of ten or more. The chain employs TRBV12-3 or TRBV12-4 and TRBJ2-7, with D possibly TRBD1 on 5 matching bases. The CDR3 length is 14 residues. The germline V and J ends were trimmed by 5 bases and 5 bases, with 16 bases remaining between them. Here the CDR3 reads CASSLRTQIHEQYF. The CDR3 DNA sequence: TGTGCCAGCAGTCTCAGGACACAAATCCACGAGCAGTACTTC.

This clonotype was seen a handful of times. The V and J genes are TRBV29-1 and TRBJ2-1; a possible D gene is TRBD1 (6 bases). Germline V gene lookup returns CDR1 SQVTM and CDR2 ANQGSEA. Trimming shortened V by 4 bases and J by 2 bases, and 6 bases separated the two germline ends. The CDR3 runs to 12 residues. This chain's CDR3 is CSVGDTYNEQFF. Here the CDR3 DNA reads TGCAGCGTTGGGGACACCTACAATGAGCAGTTCTTC.

This clonotype was counted ten times or more. Relative to the germline gene, one junction end is altered; a read error may explain this. This sequence joins TRBV27 and TRBJ2-4, with 9 nucleotides matching TRBD1. This CDR3 is built from 13 residues. CDR1 is MNHEY, CDR2 SMNVEV, per germline (reference sequence). In DNA form, the CDR3 reads TGTGCCAGCAGTACCTCACTTGGGACAGGGAAGGACTTC. Translation gives CASSTSLGTGKDF.

This clonotype was picked up many times. The rearrangement joins TRBV10-2 to TRBJ1-5, with a weak D call TRBD1 (5 bases). CDR1 is WSHSY, CDR2 SAAADI, per germline. V lost 4 bases and J 5 bases, leaving 15 bases between the germline ends. The CDR3 loop spans 15 amino acids. CDR3 DNA sequence: TGCGCCAGCAGTGCTCTCGGCAGGGAGGATCAGCCCCAGCATTTT. It encodes CASSALGREDQPQHF.

As regards this clonotype: One end of the junction varies from germline; a read error may be responsible. V is TRBV11-3 and J is TRBJ2-1, with TRBD2 matching 11 bases. This CDR3 is built from 16 residues. Germline lookup yields CDR1 SGHNT and CDR2 YENEEA. CDR3 sequence: CASNLAGGSSGNEQFF. The CDR3 DNA sequence: TGTGCCAGCAACTTAGCGGGAGGGTCGAGTGGGAATGAGCAGTTCTTC.

A word on this clonotype: A read error may explain this, as a much larger clone is one base away. The chain couples TRBV10-3 to TRBJ2-7; no firm D call. The CDR3 spans 15 residues. Germline CDR1 and CDR2: ENHRY and SYGVKD. The CDR3 sequence is CAISESNGQVYDQYF. The CDR3 bases are TGTGCCATCAGTGAGTCGAATGGGCAGGTCTACGACCAGTACTTC.

This clonotype was seen at least ten times. The V and J genes are TRBV6-6 and TRBJ2-3, with D unresolved. This CDR3 comprises 12 residues. Germline V gives CDR1 MNHNY, CDR2 SVGAGI (reference sequence). With 7 bases removed from V and 11 bases from J, the gap between germline ends came to 16 bases. The CDR3 is CASTSYTYMQYF. Written as DNA, the CDR3 is TGTGCCAGCACCTCCTATACCTACATGCAGTATTTT.

This clonotype was seen many times. The rearrangement joins TRBV20-1 to TRBJ2-2; no reliable D call. The CDR3 extends over 11 amino acids. From germline, CDR1 is DFQATT and CDR2 SNEGSKA (reference sequence). The ends were cut back, 6 bases at V and 5 bases at J, with 7 bases in the middle. CDR3 region: CSAPWTGELFF. Written as DNA, the CDR3 is TGCAGTGCACCATGGACCGGGGAGCTGTTTTTT.

This clonotype was seen more than once but under ten times. V and J are TRBV20-1 and TRBJ2-5; TRBD1 agrees at 8 bases. CDR3 length: 14 amino acids. V lost 1 base, J lost 3 bases, and 4 bases stayed unmatched. Germline lookup yields CDR1 DFQATT and CDR2 SNEGSKA (reference sequence). The CDR3 is CSARGTGRKETQYF. Here the CDR3 DNA reads TGCAGTGCTAGAGGGACAGGGAGAAAAGAGACCCAGTACTTC.

This clonotype appeared a few times. The rearrangement joins TRBV7-9 to TRBJ2-1, with D possibly TRBD1 on 5 matching bases. V gave up 3 bases and J gave up 6 bases, with 9 bases separating them. This CDR3 comprises 13 residues. CDR1 and CDR2 (germline): SEHNR, FQNEAQ (reference sequence). The CDR3 loop reads CASSFRQINEQFF. The CDR3 nucleotides are TGTGCCAGCAGCTTCCGACAGATCAATGAGCAGTTCTTC.

Only a few counts were recorded for this clonotype. The chain joins TRBV20-1 to TRBJ2-1, with 11 bases matching TRBD2. This CDR3 comprises 17 residues. The germline gives CDR1 DFQATT, CDR2 SNEGSKA (reference sequence). V dropped 3 bases and J dropped 4; count of bases not matched to a gene: 11. The CDR3 sequence is CSASFRASGRIYNEQFF. Here the CDR3 DNA reads TGCAGTGCTAGTTTCCGGGCTAGCGGGAGGATTTACAATGAGCAGTTCTTC.

This clonotype has a count of ten or more. V gene TRBV12-3 or TRBV12-4 combines with J gene TRBJ1-5; D possibly corresponds to TRBD1 (6 bases). Trimming left V 8 bases short and J 5 bases short, with 13 bases between. The CDR3 has 13 amino acids. The DNA for the CDR3 is TGTGCCAGCTCCCTACAGGGTCATCAGCCCCAGCATTTT. Translated, it gives CASSLQGHQPQHF.

A remark on this clonotype: A much larger clone differs from this one at a single base, so this may be a read error. The chain links TRBV20-1 to TRBJ2-5; 7 bases align to TRBD1. J gave up 6 bases and V 1 base, and 14 bases lay outside the gene matches. Germline V gene sequence: CDR1 DFQATT, CDR2 SNEGSKA (reference sequence). This CDR3 is 16 amino acids long. CDR3 coding DNA: TGCAGTGCTAGAGCTTACGGACAGGACAGCCGGAAGACCCAGTACTTC. Its protein is CSARAYGQDSRKTQYF.

There are a few counts of this clonotype. This chain links TRBV7-2 with TRBJ2-1; possibly TRBD1 for D (5 bases). In germline, CDR1 is SGHTA, CDR2 FQGNSA. The germline V and J ends were trimmed by 5 bases and 3 bases, with 20 bases remaining between them. This CDR3 is built from 17 residues. CDR3 DNA: TGTGCCAGCAGCCTATTACCGCAGGGCGCCTTCTACAATGAGCAGTTCTTC. Residues: CASSLLPQGAFYNEQFF.

This clonotype was picked up a small number of times. The chain recombines TRBV3-1 with TRBJ2-1; 9 bases match TRBD2. CDR1 and CDR2 (germline): LGHDT, YNNKEL (reference sequence). The CDR3 is 14 amino acids. The V and J ends lost 2 bases and 5 bases, in that order; junction bases with no gene match: 1. This CDR3 is CASSQRLADNEQFF. For the CDR3, the DNA is TGTGCCAGCAGCCAAAGACTAGCGGACAATGAGCAGTTCTTC.